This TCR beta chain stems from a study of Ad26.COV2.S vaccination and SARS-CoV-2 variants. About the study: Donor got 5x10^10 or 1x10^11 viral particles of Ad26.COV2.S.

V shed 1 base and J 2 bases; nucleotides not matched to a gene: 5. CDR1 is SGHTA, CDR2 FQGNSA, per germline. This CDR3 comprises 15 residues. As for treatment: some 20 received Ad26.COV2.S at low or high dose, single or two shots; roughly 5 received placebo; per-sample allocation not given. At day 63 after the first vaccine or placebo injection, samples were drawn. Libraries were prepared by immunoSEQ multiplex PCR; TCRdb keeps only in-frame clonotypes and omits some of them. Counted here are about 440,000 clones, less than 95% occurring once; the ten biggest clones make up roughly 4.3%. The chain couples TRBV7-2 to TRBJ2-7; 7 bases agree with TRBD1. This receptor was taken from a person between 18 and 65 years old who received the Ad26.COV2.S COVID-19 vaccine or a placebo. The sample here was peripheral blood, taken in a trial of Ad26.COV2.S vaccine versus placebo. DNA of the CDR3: TGTGCCAGCAGCTTAGTTACGGGACAGACCTACGAGCAGTACTTC. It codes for CASSLVTGQTYEQYF.